Listed below are T cell receptor beta chains from one sample, sequenced in a study of Ad26.COV2.S vaccination and SARS-CoV-2 variants. Sequenced by immunoSEQ multiplex PCR; TCRdb stores in-frame clones only, minus some. The table includes some 390,000 clones, about nine tenths detected once. Source: peripheral blood, taken in a trial of Ad26.COV2.S vaccine versus placebo. These TCRs come from a person between 18 and 65 years old who received the Ad26.COV2.S COVID-19 vaccine or a placebo. CDR3s include the opening cysteine and the closing phenylalanine or tryptophan. D genes are given only for firm matches. Only some rows state a clone size, as once, few, many or a class for expanded clones.

abundance	d_gene	v_gene	j_gene	CDR3aa	CDR3nt
.	TRBD1	TRBV28	TRBJ1-5	CASSLIGTGGYSNQPQHF	TGTGCCAGCAGTTTGATAGGAACAGGGGGCTATAGCAATCAGCCCCAGCATTTT
once	.	TRBV11-2	TRBJ1-1	CASSLRRRNTEAFF	TGTGCCAGCAGCTTAAGACGGAGGAACACTGAAGCTTTCTTT
.	.	TRBV10-3	TRBJ2-1	CAISEQRPEQFF	TGTGCCATCAGTGAGCAGCGTCCTGAGCAGTTCTTC
.	.	TRBV7-8	TRBJ2-2	CASSLGAGELFF	TGTGCCAGCAGCTTAGGGGCCGGGGAGCTGTTTTTT
.	.	TRBV12-3/TRBV12-4	TRBJ1-2	CASSLQGFYGYTF	TGTGCCAGCAGTTTACAGGGATTCTATGGCTACACCTTC
.	TRBD2	TRBV11-3	TRBJ2-2	CASSRFPGLAGELFF	TGTGCCAGCAGCCGATTCCCGGGACTAGCCGGGGAGCTGTTTTTT
.	.	TRBV7-2	TRBJ2-3	CASSPPGSGPTDTQYF	TGTGCCAGCAGCCCTCCTGGTAGCGGTCCCACAGATACGCAGTATTTT
few	.	TRBV28	TRBJ1-1	CASSLSGITEAFF	TGTGCCAGCAGTTTATCAGGGATTACTGAAGCTTTCTTT
.	.	TRBV19	TRBJ1-1	CASSIDGGRTEAFF	TGTGCCAGTAGTATAGACGGGGGAAGGACTGAAGCTTTCTTT
.	.	TRBV6-6	TRBJ1-3	CASSSLGNSGNTIYF	TGTGCCAGCAGTTCCCTGGGAAACTCTGGAAACACCATATATTTT
.	TRBD1	TRBV7-9	TRBJ1-3	CASSPTGQAGNTIYF	TGTGCCAGCAGCCCTACCGGACAGGCTGGAAACACCATATATTTT
once	.	TRBV7-7	TRBJ2-1	CASSSWSGEDSEQFF	TGTGCTAGCAGCTCTTGGTCAGGGGAGGATAGTGAGCAGTTCTTC
.	.	TRBV15	TRBJ2-1	CATSRGSRPGDEQFF	TGTGCCACCAGCAGAGGGAGCAGGCCAGGGGATGAGCAGTTCTTC
once	.	TRBV7-2	TRBJ2-1	CASSLALGGWGNEQFF	TGTGCCAGCAGCTTAGCGTTAGGGGGTTGGGGCAATGAGCAGTTCTTC
.	TRBD1	TRBV5-1	TRBJ2-7	CASSSRTGGTYEQYF	TGCGCCAGCAGCAGTCGGACAGGGGGAACCTACGAGCAGTACTTC
.	.	TRBV25-1	TRBJ2-2	CASSPNRANTGELFF	TGTGCCAGCAGTCCCAACAGGGCGAACACCGGGGAGCTGTTTTTT
once	.	TRBV10-3	TRBJ2-2	CAISAGGPVSGELFF	TGTGCCATCAGTGCAGGCGGGCCTGTATCCGGGGAGCTGTTTTTT
.	TRBD2	TRBV7-6	TRBJ2-3	CASSLIGAGELTDTQYF	TGTGCCAGCAGCTTAATAGGGGCGGGAGAGCTCACAGATACGCAGTATTTT
.	TRBD1	TRBV28	TRBJ2-7	CASSAYRGNYEQYF	TGTGCCAGCAGTGCCTACAGGGGAAACTACGAGCAGTACTTC
.	.	TRBV6-1	TRBJ2-1	CASSEAQRVAQPSYNEQFF	TGTGCCAGCAGTGAAGCGCAGCGGGTTGCGCAACCTTCCTACAATGAGCAGTTCTTC
.	.	TRBV10-1	TRBJ2-1	CASSPGLLREQFF	TGCGCCAGCAGTCCGGGTCTTTTACGTGAGCAGTTCTTC
many	TRBD2	TRBV10-3	TRBJ2-7	CAISESTSGGYEQYF	TGTGCCATCAGTGAGTCGACTAGCGGGGGCTACGAGCAGTACTTC
.	.	TRBV2	TRBJ2-7	CASKQDYEQYF	TGTGCCAGCAAGCAGGACTACGAGCAGTACTTC
.	.	TRBV12-3/TRBV12-4	TRBJ2-7	CASSGDFLYEQYF	TGTGCCAGCAGTGGGGACTTCCTCTACGAGCAGTACTTC
few	TRBD1	TRBV5-5	TRBJ2-5	CASSLAGGQETQYF	TGTGCCAGCAGCTTGGCAGGGGGCCAAGAGACCCAGTACTTC
.	.	TRBV12-2	TRBJ1-3	CASRLPIQGRSGNTIYF	TGTGCAAGTCGCTTACCCATACAGGGGCGTTCTGGAAACACCATATATTTT
.	TRBD1	TRBV30	TRBJ1-4	CACGTGGFDEKLFF	TGTGCCTGTGGGACAGGGGGCTTTGATGAAAAACTGTTTTTT
.	.	TRBV5-6	TRBJ2-5	CASSPAGAQETQYF	TGTGCCAGCAGCCCGGCGGGCGCCCAAGAGACCCAGTACTTC
few	.	TRBV6-1	TRBJ1-6	CASSDPGRPLHF	TGTGCCAGCAGTGACCCAGGGCGGCCCCTCCACTTT
.	TRBD1	TRBV7-3	TRBJ2-1	CASSSFTGDNEQFF	TGTGCCAGCAGCTCCTTCACAGGGGATAATGAGCAGTTCTTC
.	TRBD1	TRBV10-3	TRBJ2-7	CAISRDRGSYEQYF	TGTGCCATCAGCCGGGACAGAGGCTCCTACGAGCAGTACTTC
.	.	TRBV5-6	TRBJ1-5	CASSLVGQINQPQHF	TGTGCCAGCAGCTTGGTCGGGCAGATCAATCAGCCCCAGCATTTT
few	.	TRBV6-5	TRBJ2-7	CASSKPGTRGEQYF	TGTGCCAGCAGTAAACCTGGGACAAGAGGGGAGCAGTACTTC
.	.	TRBV27	TRBJ1-2	CASSFSRPKQGPLGYTF	TGTGCCAGCAGCTTCTCCCGCCCGAAGCAGGGGCCCTTAGGCTACACCTTC